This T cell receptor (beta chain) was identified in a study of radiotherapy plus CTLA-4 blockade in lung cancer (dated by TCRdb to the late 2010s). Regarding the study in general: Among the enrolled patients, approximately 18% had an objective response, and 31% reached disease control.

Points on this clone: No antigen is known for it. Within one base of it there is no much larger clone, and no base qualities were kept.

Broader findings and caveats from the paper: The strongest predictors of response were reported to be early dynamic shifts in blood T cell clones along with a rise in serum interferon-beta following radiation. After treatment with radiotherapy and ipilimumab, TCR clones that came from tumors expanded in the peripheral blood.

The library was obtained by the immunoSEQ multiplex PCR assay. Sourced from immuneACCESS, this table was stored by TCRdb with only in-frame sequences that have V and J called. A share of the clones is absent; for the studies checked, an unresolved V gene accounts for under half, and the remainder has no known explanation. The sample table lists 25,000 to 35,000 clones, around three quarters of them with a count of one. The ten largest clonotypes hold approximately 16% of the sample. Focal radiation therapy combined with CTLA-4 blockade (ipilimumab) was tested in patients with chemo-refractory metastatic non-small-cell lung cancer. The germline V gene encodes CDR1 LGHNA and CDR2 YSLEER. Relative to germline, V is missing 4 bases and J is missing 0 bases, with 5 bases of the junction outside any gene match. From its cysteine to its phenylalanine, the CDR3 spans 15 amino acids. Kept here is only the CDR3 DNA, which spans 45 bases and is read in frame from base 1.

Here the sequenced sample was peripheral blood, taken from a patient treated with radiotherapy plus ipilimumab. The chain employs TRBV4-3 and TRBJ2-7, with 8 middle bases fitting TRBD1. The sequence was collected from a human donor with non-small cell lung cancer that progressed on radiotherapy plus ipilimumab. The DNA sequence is TGCGCCAGCAGCCGAGACAGGGGAGGCTCCTACGAGCAGTACTTC. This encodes CASSRDRGGSYEQYF.